This passage covers 16 T cell receptor beta chains from one sample sequenced in a study of Tregs in tolerant kidney transplant recipients. Profiled with immunoSEQ multiplex PCR; TCRdb holds only in-frame clones, not every one. Recorded for this sample: some 14,000 clones. The nonmyeloablative bone marrow transplants came from related graft donors, with transient mixed chimerism. This sample comprised CD8+ T cells from blood (PBMCs), obtained 6 months after the transplant. All receptors derive from a human patient who received a combined kidney and bone marrow transplant. Some T cells may possibly be graft donor cells.

Regarding this clone: The CDR3 end is not reached by the read, which stops 3 residues before it; the germline J gene fills it in. The chain joins TRBV29-1 to TRBJ1-1; D is possibly TRBD1 (6 bases). The CDR3 extends over 13 amino acids. Trimming cost V 4 bases and J 6 bases, with 15 bases left between them. Germline values: CDR1 SQVTM, CDR2 ANQGSEA. The covered CDR3 bases are TGCAGCGTTGGGCCCACAGGGTTCGCTGAA. It specifies CSVGPTGFAE. The whole CDR3 is CSVGPTGFAEAFF.

As to this clone: The CDR3 goes on 3 residues after the read ends, and that part is filled in from the germline J gene. The chain combines TRBV7-9 with TRBJ2-5; no reliable D call. Germline CDR1 is SEHNR and CDR2 is FQNEAQ (reference sequence). Trimming shortened V by 5 bases and J by 3 bases, and 10 bases separated the two germline ends. The CDR3 runs 13 residues. The CDR3 protein is CASSPPEEETQYF. The part of the CDR3 DNA that was read is TGTGCCAGCAGCCCTCCTGAGGAAGAGACC. Full variable domain (missing parts from reference TRBV7-9 and TRBJ2-5): DTGVSQNPRHKITKRGQNVTFRCDPISEHNRLYWYRQTLGQGPEFLTYFQNEAQLEKSRLLSDRFSAERPKGSFSTLEIQRTEQGDSAMYLCASSPPEEETQYFGPGTRLLVL.

Of note for this clone: The read halts 3 residues ahead of the CDR3 end, with the missing end drawn from the germline J gene. V is TRBV14 and J is TRBJ2-1; TRBD2 matches 10 bases. Germline CDR1 reads SGHDN; CDR2 reads FVKESK. V lost 0 bases and J lost 6; bases outside the gene matches: 8. CDR3 length equals 17 residues. Here the CDR3 reads CASSQDPLAGVRNEQFF. CDR3 DNA (partial): TGTGCCAGCAGCCAAGATCCCCTAGCGGGAGTGCGCAATGAG.

Points on this clone: The read ends 3 residues shy of where the CDR3 ends; the end is completed using the germline J gene. The V gene is TRBV30, the J gene TRBJ2-7; TRBD1 matches 11 bases. V lost 8 bases and J lost 3; bases outside the gene matches: 0. Germline V gives CDR1 GTSNPN, CDR2 SVGIG (reference sequence). The CDR3 runs to 11 residues. This CDR3 reads CAGTGGYEQYF. The CDR3 bases that were read are TGTGCCGGGACAGGGGGCTACGAG. Full variable domain (missing parts from reference TRBV30 and TRBJ2-7): SQTIHQWPATLVQPVGSPLSLECTVEGTSNPNLYWYRQAAGRGLQLLFYSVGIGQISSEVPQNLSASRPQDRQFILSSKKLLLSDSGFYLCAGTGGYEQYFGPGTRLTVT.

A note on this clone: Read data end 3 residues before the CDR3 end; the end is taken from the germline J gene. The chain has TRBV6-2 or TRBV6-3 and TRBJ2-7; 8 nucleotides match TRBD2. This CDR3 is 13 amino acids long. V lost 5 bases to trimming and J lost 2 bases; unmatched junction nucleotides: 2. CDR1 and CDR2 from the germline V gene are MNHEY and SVGEGT. CDR3 residues: CASSLAGPYEQYF. CDR3 DNA, as far as it was read: TGTGCCAGCAGTCTAGCGGGCCCCTACGAG.

In terms of frequency, this clone is medium-sized. The read terminates 3 residues ahead of where the CDR3 ends, so the germline J gene completes it. The chain employs TRBV12-3 or TRBV12-4 and TRBJ2-7; 12 bases are a match to TRBD1. This CDR3 comprises 17 residues. V trimming: 4 bases; J trimming: 3 bases; junction bases outside the gene matches: 10. Here the CDR3 reads CASSSTAGTGGVYEQYF. Incomplete CDR3 DNA: TGTGCCAGCAGTTCTACCGCCGGGACAGGGGGCGTCTACGAG.

A note on this clone: The CDR3 end is not reached by the read, which stops 3 residues before it; the germline J gene fills it in. This chain connects TRBV19 to TRBJ2-7; 8 nucleotides line up with TRBD1. With V trimmed by 5 bases and J by 4 bases, 7 bases remained unmatched. The CDR3 length is 14 residues. CDR1 LNHDA and CDR2 SQIVND come from the germline V gene (reference sequence). Partial CDR3 DNA: TGTGCCAGTAGTTCCGGGACAGGTACATACGAG. This encodes CASSSGTGTYE. The CDR3 in full is CASSSGTGTYEQYF.

In the case of this clone: Read coverage stops 3 residues before the CDR3 terminus; the germline J gene supplies the remainder. The genes are TRBV14 and TRBJ2-7; 7 bases align to TRBD2. The length of the CDR3 is 14 residues. Looked up from germline, CDR1 is SGHDN and CDR2 is FVKESK. V lost 4 bases to trimming and J lost 2 bases; unmatched junction nucleotides: 5. The CDR3 here is CASSLMAGAYEQYF. The CDR3 bases that were read are TGTGCCAGCAGCCTAATGGCGGGAGCCTACGAG.

Concerning this clone: The sequenced fragment ends 3 residues before the CDR3 boundary, so the rest is inferred from the germline J gene. V gene TRBV7-8 combines with J gene TRBJ1-2; 9 nucleotides align to TRBD1. This CDR3 has 15 residues. From germline, CDR1 is SGHVS and CDR2 FQNEAQ. The V gene end was trimmed by 1 base and the J gene end by 4 bases; junction bases not matched to a gene: 4. CDR3 region: CASSLGVGQGYGYTF. CDR3 DNA (partial): TGTGCCAGCAGCTTAGGCGTGGGACAGGGCTATGGC.

About this clone itself: Read sequence stops 3 residues before the CDR3 end, and the germline J gene provides the missing end. The chain carries TRBV29-1 and TRBJ2-5, with 7 bases fitting TRBD2. After removal of 4 bases from V and 4 bases from J, the junction contained 0 bases not matched to a gene. The CDR3 sequence is 11 residues long. Per the germline V gene, CDR1 is SQVTM and CDR2 is ANQGSEA. The DNA read from the CDR3 is TGCAGCGTTGCGGGGGGAGAGACC. Protein sequence: CSVAGGET. Given in full, the CDR3 is CSVAGGETQYF.

In the case of this clone: The read ends 3 residues early relative to the CDR3; the germline J gene fills the gap. The V and J genes are TRBV20-1 and TRBJ2-7; D not resolved. The CDR3 consists of 15 residues. CDR1 and CDR2 from the germline V gene are DFQATT and SNEGSKA (reference sequence). The V and J ends lost 3 bases and 2 bases respectively, with 17 bases between them. CDR3 sequence reads: CSASDRNYDAYEQYF. CDR3 DNA (partial): TGCAGTGCTAGTGATCGGAACTACGACGCCTACGAG.

Comments on this clone: The DNA ends 3 residues before the CDR3 does, and the rest of the CDR3 is filled in from the germline J gene. The chain recombines TRBV14 with TRBJ2-3; D gene ambiguous. Germline V gives CDR1 SGHDN, CDR2 FVKESK. The CDR3 covers 12 residues. The CDR3 loop reads CASSLGDETQYF. The DNA read from the CDR3 is TGTGCCAGCAGTTTGGGCGATGAGACG.

With regard to this clone: The observed sequence ends 3 residues before the CDR3 terminus, with the missing tail filled in from the germline J gene. The chain is built from TRBV20-1 and TRBJ1-6; 7 nucleotides align to TRBD1. The germline gives CDR1 DFQATT, CDR2 SNEGSKA (reference sequence). V gave up 0 bases and J gave up 8 bases; unmatched junction bases: 10. The CDR3 spans 16 residues. CDR3 DNA, as far as it was read: TGCAGTGCTAGAGATCTGATTGGGCAGGGGGATTCACCC. Translating gives CSARDLIGQGDSP. The whole CDR3 is CSARDLIGQGDSPLHF.

As concerns this clone: The sequenced fragment ends 3 residues before the CDR3 boundary, so the rest is inferred from the germline J gene. J is TRBJ2-2 and V is TRBV4-1, with 8 bases that match TRBD1. The trim removed 1 base at V and 5 bases at J, leaving 6 bases unmatched. This CDR3 has 16 residues. The germline V gene encodes CDR1 MGHRA and CDR2 YSYEKL. CDR3 bases read: TGCGCCAGCAGCCAAGCTCAGGGGGCGGGAACCGGGGAG. It specifies CASSQAQGAGTGE. The entire CDR3 reads CASSQAQGAGTGELFF.

In the case of this clone: With the read ending 3 residues before the CDR3 end, the germline J gene is used to fill in that end. This chain links TRBV30 with TRBJ2-7; the match to TRBD2 covers 9 bases. Germline CDR1 reads GTSNPN; CDR2 reads SVGIG (reference sequence). With 4 bases clipped from V and 6 bases from J, the junction kept 10 bases outside the gene matches. The CDR3 runs 14 residues. CDR3 region: CAWMVAGGPGEQYF. The CDR3 DNA, read in part, is TGTGCCTGGATGGTTGCGGGAGGGCCGGGCGAG.

In regard to this clone: Germline and junction disagree at one end, which may indicate a read error. The read ends 3 residues shy of where the CDR3 ends; the end is completed using the germline J gene. This chain joins TRBV19 and TRBJ1-6, with D unresolved. CDR1 and CDR2 (germline): LNHDA, SQIVND (reference sequence). This CDR3 contains 14 residues. The covered CDR3 bases are TGTGACAGTAGTATAGCCACCGCGGGTTCACCC. Its translation is CDSSIATAGSP. The full CDR3 is CDSSIATAGSPLHF.